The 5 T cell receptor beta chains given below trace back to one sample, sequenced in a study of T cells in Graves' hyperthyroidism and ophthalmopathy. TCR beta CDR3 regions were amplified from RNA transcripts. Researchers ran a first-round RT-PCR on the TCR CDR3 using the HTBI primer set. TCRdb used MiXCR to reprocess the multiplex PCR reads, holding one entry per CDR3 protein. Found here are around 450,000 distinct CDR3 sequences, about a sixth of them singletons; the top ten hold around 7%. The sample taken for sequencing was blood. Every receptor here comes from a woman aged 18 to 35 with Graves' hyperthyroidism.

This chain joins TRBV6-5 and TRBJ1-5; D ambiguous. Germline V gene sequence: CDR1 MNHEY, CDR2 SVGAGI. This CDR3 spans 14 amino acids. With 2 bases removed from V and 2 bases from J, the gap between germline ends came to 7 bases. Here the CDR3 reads CASSYAQGNQPQHF. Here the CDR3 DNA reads TGTGCCAGCAGTTACGCTCAGGGCAATCAGCCCCAGCATTTT.

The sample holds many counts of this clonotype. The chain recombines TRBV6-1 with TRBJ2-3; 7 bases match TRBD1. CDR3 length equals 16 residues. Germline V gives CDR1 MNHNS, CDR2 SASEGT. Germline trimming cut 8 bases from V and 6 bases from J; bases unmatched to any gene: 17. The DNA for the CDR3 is TGTGCCAGCTCCTGGGGAGACCGAGGGGGCCGCGATACGCAGTATTTT. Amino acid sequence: CASSWGDRGGRDTQYF.

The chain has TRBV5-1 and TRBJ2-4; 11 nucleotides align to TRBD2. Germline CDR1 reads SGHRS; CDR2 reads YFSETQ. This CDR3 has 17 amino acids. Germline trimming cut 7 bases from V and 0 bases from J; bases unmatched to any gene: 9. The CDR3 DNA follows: TGCGCCAGCGGCCAGACCGGGACTAGCGGAGCCAAAAACATTCAGTACTTC. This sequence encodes CASGQTGTSGAKNIQYF. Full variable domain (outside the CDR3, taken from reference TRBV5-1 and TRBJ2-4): KAGVTQTPRYLIKTRGQQVTLSCSPISGHRSVSWYQQTPGQGLQFLFEYFSETQRNKGNFPGRFSGRQFSNSRSEMNVSTLELGDSALYLCASGQTGTSGAKNIQYFGAGTRLSVL.

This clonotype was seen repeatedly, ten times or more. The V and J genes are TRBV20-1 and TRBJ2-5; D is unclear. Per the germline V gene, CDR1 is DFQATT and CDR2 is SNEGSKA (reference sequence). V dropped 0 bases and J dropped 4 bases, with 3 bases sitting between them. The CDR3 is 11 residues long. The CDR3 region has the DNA TGCAGTGCTAGAGAAGGAGAGACCCAGTACTTC. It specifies CSAREGETQYF.

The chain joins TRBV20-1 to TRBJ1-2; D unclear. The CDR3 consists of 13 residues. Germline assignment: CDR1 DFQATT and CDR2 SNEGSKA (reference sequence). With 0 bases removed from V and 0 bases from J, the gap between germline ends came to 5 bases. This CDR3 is CSARDSANYGYTF. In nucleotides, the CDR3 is TGCAGTGCTAGAGATTCCGCTAACTATGGCTACACCTTC.